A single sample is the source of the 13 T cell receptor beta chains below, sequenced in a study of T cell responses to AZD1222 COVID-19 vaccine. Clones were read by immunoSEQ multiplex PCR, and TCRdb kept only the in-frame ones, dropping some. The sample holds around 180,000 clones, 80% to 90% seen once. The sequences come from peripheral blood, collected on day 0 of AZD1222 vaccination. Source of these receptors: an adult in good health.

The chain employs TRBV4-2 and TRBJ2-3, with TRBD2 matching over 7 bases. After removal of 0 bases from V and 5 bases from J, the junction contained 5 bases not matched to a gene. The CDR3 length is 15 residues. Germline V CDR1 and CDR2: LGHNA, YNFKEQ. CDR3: CASSQDPTSLDTQYF. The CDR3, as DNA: TGTGCCAGCAGCCAAGATCCGACTAGCTTAGATACGCAGTATTTT.

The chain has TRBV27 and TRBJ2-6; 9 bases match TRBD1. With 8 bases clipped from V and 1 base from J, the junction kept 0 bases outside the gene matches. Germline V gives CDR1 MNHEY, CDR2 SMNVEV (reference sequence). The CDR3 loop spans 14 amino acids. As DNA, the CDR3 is TGTGCCAGCGGACAGGGGTCTGGGGCCAACGTCCTGACTTTC. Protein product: CASGQGSGANVLTF.

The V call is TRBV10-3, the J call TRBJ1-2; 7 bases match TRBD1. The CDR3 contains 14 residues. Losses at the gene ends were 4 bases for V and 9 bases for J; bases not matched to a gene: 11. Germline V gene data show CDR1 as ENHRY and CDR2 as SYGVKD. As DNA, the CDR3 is TGTGCCATCAGTGCCCCCGACAGGGTTAGCAGCTACACCTTC. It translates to CAISAPDRVSSYTF.

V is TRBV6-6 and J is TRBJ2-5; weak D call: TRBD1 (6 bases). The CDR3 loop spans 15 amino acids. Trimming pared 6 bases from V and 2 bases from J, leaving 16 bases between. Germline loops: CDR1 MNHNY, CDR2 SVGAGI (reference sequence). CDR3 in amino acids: CASSLVGQGQETQYF. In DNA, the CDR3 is TGTGCCAGCAGCCTAGTGGGACAAGGACAAGAGACCCAGTACTTC.

The CDR3, as DNA: TGTGCCAGCAGTTCCACCGGGACAGGAGGCAATGAGCAGTTCTTC. It yields the protein CASSSTGTGGNEQFF. V usage is TRBV28 and J usage is TRBJ2-1; TRBD1 matches 8 bases. In germline, CDR1 is MDHEN, CDR2 SYDVKM. The CDR3 is 15 amino acids. V lost 4 bases to trimming and J lost 6 bases; unmatched junction nucleotides: 8.

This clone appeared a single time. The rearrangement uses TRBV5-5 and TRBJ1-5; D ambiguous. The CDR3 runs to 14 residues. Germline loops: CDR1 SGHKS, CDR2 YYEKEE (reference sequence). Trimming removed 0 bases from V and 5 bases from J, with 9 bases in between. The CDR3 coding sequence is TGTGCCAGCAGCTTGGCCAGGATGGATCAGCCCCAGCATTTT. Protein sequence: CASSLARMDQPQHF.

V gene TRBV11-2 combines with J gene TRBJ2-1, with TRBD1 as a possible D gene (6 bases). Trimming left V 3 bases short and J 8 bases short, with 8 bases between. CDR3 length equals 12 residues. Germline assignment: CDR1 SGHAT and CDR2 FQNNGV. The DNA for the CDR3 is TGTGCCAGCAGCTTTTCAGGGGATGAGCAGTTCTTC. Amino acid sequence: CASSFSGDEQFF.

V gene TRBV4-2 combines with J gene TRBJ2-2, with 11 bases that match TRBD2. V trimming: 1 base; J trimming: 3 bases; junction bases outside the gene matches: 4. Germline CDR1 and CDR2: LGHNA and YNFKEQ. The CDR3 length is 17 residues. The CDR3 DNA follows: TGTGCCAGCAGCCAAGTCCTAGCGGGGGGACACACCGGGGAGCTGTTTTTT. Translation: CASSQVLAGGHTGELFF.

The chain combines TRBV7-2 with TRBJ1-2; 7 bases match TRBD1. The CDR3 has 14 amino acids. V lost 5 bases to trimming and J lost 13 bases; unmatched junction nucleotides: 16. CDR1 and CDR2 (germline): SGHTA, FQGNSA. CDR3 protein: CASSNTDRAGTSTF. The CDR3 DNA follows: TGTGCCAGCAGCAATACAGACAGGGCTGGAACGAGCACCTTC. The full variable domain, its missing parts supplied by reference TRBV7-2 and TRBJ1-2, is GAGVSQSPSNKVTEKGKDVELRCDPISGHTALYWYRQSLGQGLEFLIYFQGNSAPDKSGLPSDRFSAERTGGSVSTLTIQRTQQEDSAVYLCASSNTDRAGTSTFGSGTRLTVV.

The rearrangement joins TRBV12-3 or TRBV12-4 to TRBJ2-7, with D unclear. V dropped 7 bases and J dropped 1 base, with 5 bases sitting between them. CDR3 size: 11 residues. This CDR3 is CASKKSYEQYF. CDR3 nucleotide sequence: TGTGCCAGCAAAAAGTCCTACGAGCAGTACTTC.

The CDR3 loop is CASSLTQGNQPQHF. DNA for the CDR3: TGTGCCAGCAGCCTCACACAGGGGAATCAGCCCCAGCATTTT. J is TRBJ1-5 and V is TRBV5-6, with TRBD1 matching 7 bases. J gave up 4 bases and V 4 bases, and 5 bases lay outside the gene matches. Germline CDR1 and CDR2: SGHDT and YYEEEE. This CDR3 comprises 14 residues. Looking up the rest from reference TRBV5-6 and TRBJ1-5 gives the full variable domain: DAGVTQSPTHLIKTRGQQVTLRCSPKSGHDTVSWYQQALGQGPQFIFQYYEEEERQRGNFPDRFSGHQFPNYSSELNVNALLLGDSALYLCASSLTQGNQPQHFGDGTRLSIL.

The CDR3: CASSLGTGNYGYTF. Written as DNA, the CDR3 is TGTGCCAGCAGCTTAGGGACGGGGAACTATGGCTACACCTTC. The gene calls are TRBV7-9 and TRBJ1-2; D gene uncertain. Germline assignment: CDR1 SEHNR and CDR2 FQNEAQ (reference sequence). The CDR3 consists of 14 residues. V was cut by 1 base and J by 2 bases, with 8 bases left in between.

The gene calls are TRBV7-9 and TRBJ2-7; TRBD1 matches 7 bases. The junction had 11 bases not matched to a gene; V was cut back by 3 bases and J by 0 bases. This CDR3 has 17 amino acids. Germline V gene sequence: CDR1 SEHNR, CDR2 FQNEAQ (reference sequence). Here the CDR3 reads CASSFLITGASSYEQYF. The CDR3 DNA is TGTGCCAGCAGCTTTCTTATAACAGGGGCGAGCTCCTACGAGCAGTACTTC.